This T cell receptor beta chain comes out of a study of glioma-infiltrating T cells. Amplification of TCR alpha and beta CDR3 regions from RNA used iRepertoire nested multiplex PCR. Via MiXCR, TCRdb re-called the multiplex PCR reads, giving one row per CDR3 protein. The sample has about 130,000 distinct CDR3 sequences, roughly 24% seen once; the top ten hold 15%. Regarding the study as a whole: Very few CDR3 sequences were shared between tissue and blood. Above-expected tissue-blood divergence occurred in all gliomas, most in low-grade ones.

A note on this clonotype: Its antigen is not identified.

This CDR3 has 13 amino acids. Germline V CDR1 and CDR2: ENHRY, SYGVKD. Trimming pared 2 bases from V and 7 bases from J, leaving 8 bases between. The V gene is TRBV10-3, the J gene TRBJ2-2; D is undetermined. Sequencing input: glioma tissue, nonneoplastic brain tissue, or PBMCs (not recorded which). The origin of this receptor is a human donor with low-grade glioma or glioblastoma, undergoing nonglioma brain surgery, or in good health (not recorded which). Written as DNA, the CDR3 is TGTGCCATCAGTGAGGCCAAACGCGGGGAGCTGTTTTTT. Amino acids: CAISEAKRGELFF.